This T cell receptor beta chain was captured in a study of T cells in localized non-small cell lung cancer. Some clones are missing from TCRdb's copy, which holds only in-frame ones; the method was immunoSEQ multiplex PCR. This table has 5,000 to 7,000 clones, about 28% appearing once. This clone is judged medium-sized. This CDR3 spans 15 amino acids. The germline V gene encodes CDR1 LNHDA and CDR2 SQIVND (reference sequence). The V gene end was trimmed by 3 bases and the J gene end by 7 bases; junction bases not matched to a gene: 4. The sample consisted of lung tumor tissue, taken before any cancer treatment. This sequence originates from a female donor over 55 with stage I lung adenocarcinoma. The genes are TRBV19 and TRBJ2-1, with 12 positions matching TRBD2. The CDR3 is CASSMTSGSLNEQFF. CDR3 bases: TGTGCCAGTAGTATGACTAGCGGGAGCTTGAATGAGCAGTTCTTC.